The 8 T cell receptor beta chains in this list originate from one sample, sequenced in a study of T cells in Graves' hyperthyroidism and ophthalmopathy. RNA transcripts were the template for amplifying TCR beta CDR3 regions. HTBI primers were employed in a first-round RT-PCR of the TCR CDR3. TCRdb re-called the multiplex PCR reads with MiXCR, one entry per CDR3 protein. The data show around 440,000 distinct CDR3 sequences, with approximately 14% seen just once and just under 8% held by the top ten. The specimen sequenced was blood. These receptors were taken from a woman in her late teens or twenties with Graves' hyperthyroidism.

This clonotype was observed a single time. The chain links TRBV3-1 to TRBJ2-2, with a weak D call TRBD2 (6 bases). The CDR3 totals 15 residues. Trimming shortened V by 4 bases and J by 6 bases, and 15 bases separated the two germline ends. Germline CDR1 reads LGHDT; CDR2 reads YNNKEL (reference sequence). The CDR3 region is CASSPRAGSPGELFF. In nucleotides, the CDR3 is TGTGCCAGCAGCCCCAGGGCGGGATCCCCCGGGGAGCTGTTTTTT.

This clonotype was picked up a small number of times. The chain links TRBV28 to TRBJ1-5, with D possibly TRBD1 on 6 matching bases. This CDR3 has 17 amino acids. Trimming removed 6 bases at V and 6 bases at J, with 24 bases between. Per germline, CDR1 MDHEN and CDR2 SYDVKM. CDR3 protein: CASSPAPTGRAGQPQHF. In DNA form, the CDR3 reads TGTGCCAGCAGCCCCGCCCCCACAGGGAGGGCCGGTCAGCCCCAGCATTTT.

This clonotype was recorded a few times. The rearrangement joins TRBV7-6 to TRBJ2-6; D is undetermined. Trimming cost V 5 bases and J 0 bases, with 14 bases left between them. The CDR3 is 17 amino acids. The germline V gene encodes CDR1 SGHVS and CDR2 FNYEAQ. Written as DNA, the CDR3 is TGTGCCAGCAGCCTATCGAAAGAGAGCTCTGGGGCCAACGTCCTGACTTTC. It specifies CASSLSKESSGANVLTF.

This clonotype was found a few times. CDR3 loop: CASGYLRGANVLTF. The CDR3, as DNA: TGTGCTAGTGGTTATCTTAGAGGGGCCAACGTCCTGACTTTC. The chain couples TRBV12-5 to TRBJ2-6; no clear D. Looked up from germline, CDR1 is LGHNT and CDR2 is FRNRAP. The V end lost 4 bases, the J end lost 4 bases, and 8 bases lay between the germline ends. The length of the CDR3 is 14 residues. Variable domain in full (rest from reference TRBV12-5 and TRBJ2-6): DARVTQTPRHKVTEMGQEVTMRCQPILGHNTVFWYRQTMMQGLELLAYFRNRAPLDDSGMPKDRFSAEMPDATLATLKIQPSEPRDSAVYFCASGYLRGANVLTFGAGSRLTVL.

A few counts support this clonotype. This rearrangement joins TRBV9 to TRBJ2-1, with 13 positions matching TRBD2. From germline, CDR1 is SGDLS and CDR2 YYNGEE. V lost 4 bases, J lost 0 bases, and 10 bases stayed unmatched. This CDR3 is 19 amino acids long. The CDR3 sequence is CASSPRTSGGPSSYNEQFF. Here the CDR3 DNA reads TGTGCCAGCAGCCCGAGGACTAGCGGGGGACCCTCCTCCTACAATGAGCAGTTCTTC.

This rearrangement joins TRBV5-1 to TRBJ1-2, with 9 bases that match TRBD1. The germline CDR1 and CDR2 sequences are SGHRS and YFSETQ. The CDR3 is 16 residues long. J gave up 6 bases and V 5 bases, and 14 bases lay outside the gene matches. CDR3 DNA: TGCGCCAGCAGAGAACCGGGACAGGGATTGAACCATGGCTACACCTTC. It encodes CASREPGQGLNHGYTF.

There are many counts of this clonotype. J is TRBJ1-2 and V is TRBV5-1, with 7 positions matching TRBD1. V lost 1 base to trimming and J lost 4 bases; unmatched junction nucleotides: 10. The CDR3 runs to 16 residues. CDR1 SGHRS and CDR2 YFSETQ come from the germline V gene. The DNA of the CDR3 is TGCGCCAGCAGCTTGAAACCCCAGGGGGGCACCTATGGCTACACCTTC. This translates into CASSLKPQGGTYGYTF.

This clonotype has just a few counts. For the CDR3, the DNA is TGTGCCAGCAGCCAAGTTGAGGGAGCCAAAAACATTCAGTACTTC. This gives the protein CASSQVEGAKNIQYF. The chain is built from TRBV4-2 and TRBJ2-4, with D perhaps TRBD2 (5 bases). The germline V gene encodes CDR1 LGHNA and CDR2 YNFKEQ. CDR3 size: 15 residues. Trimming took 1 base from V and 0 from J, leaving 7 bases between them.